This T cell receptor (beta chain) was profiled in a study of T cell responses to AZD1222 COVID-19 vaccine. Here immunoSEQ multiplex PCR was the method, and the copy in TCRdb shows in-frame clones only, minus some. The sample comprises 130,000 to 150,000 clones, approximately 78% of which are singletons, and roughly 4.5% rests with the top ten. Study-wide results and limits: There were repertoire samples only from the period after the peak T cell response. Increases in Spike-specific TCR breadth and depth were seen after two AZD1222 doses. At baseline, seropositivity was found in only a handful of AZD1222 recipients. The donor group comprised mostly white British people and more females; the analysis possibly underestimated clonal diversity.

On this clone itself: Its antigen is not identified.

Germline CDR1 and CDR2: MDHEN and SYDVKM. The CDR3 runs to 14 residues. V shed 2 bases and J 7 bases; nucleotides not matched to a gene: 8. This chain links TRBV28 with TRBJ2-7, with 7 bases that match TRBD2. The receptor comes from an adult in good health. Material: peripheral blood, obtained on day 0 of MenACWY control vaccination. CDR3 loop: CASSLGAGTREQYF. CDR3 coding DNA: TGTGCCAGCAGTTTAGGAGCGGGGACTCGGGAGCAGTACTTC.